These 27 T cell receptor beta chains were sequenced from one sample in a study of blood T cell repertoires in COVID-19. Sequencing used immunoSEQ multiplex PCR; TCRdb keeps in-frame clones, though not all of them. Of about 89,000 clones listed, approximately 88% were seen once; the top ten hold roughly 0.43%. The specimen was peripheral blood. These TCRs come from a man between 60 and 75 years old with acute or convalescent COVID-19.

For this clone: The same CDR3 also results from other DNA sequences found in this sample. The chain joins TRBV3-1 (or the pseudogene TRBV3-2) to TRBJ1-2; TRBD1 matches 7 bases. Germline assignment: CDR1 LGHDT and CDR2 YNNKEL (reference sequence). The J segment lost 3 bases and the V segment lost 3 bases, leaving 4 bases of the junction unmatched. The CDR3 has 14 amino acids. CDR3 sequence reads: CASSQVTGDYGYTF. The CDR3 DNA reads as TGTGCCAGCAGCCAGGTTACAGGGGACTATGGCTACACCTTC.

This clone has just one count. This rearrangement joins TRBV9 to TRBJ2-7; 10 positions agree with TRBD2. The CDR3 is 14 residues long. The V and J ends lost 7 bases and 5 bases, in that order; junction bases with no gene match: 9. Germline V lookup: CDR1 SGDLS, CDR2 YYNGEE. CDR3 region: CASSQRGGRDEQYF. DNA for the CDR3: TGTGCCAGCTCCCAGCGGGGGGGCCGGGACGAGCAGTACTTC.

This chain connects TRBV5-8 to TRBJ2-5, with 11 bases lining up with TRBD2. Germline CDR1 reads SGHTS; CDR2 reads YDEGEE. Unmatched junction bases numbered 6, after V lost 3 bases and J lost 5 bases. The CDR3 loop spans 15 amino acids. This chain's CDR3 is CASSSGTSGRETQYF. The CDR3 DNA follows: TGTGCCAGCAGCTCCGGGACTAGCGGAAGGGAGACCCAGTACTTC.

V gene TRBV7-8 combines with J gene TRBJ2-1; 8 nucleotides agree with TRBD2. Germline V lookup: CDR1 SGHVS, CDR2 FQNEAQ. V lost 0 bases, J lost 6 bases, and 7 bases stayed unmatched. This CDR3 spans 16 amino acids. The CDR3 here is CASSLALAGTSNEQFF. In DNA form, the CDR3 reads TGTGCCAGCAGCTTAGCGCTGGCCGGGACTAGCAATGAGCAGTTCTTC. The entire variable domain, with the rest obtained from reference TRBV7-8 and TRBJ2-1, is as follows: GAGVSQSPRYKVAKRGQDVALRCDPISGHVSLFWYQQALGQGPEFLTYFQNEAQLDKSGLPSDRFFAERPEGSVSTLKIQRTQQEDSAVYLCASSLALAGTSNEQFFGPGTRLTVL.

Here the CDR3 reads CASTDTSGNTIYF. CDR3 DNA: TGTGCCAGCACCGACACATCTGGAAACACCATATATTTT. This chain joins TRBV12-3 or TRBV12-4 and TRBJ1-3; D is unclear. The V end was cut by 7 bases, the J end by 1 base, with 8 bases between. The CDR3 length is 13 residues.

The rearrangement joins TRBV6-5 to TRBJ2-3; no definite D call. The germline CDR1 and CDR2 sequences are MNHEY and SVGAGI. The CDR3 is made up of 15 amino acids. V was trimmed by 6 bases and J by 2 bases, leaving 15 bases between them. The CDR3, as DNA: TGTGCCAGCAGATCTCTACAGAGTAACACAGATACGCAGTATTTT. Protein sequence: CASRSLQSNTDTQYF.

This sequence joins TRBV2 and TRBJ1-1; 10 bases align to TRBD1. This CDR3 contains 13 residues. V shed 8 bases, J shed 1 base, and the junction held 1 base outside the gene matches. Germline V lookup: CDR1 SNHLY, CDR2 FYNNEI. This CDR3 reads CASGDRGNTEAFF. CDR3 sequence (DNA): TGTGCCAGCGGGGACAGGGGGAACACTGAAGCTTTCTTT.

The rearrangement joins TRBV27 to TRBJ1-4; tentatively, D is TRBD1 (5 bases). Germline V gene sequence: CDR1 MNHEY, CDR2 SMNVEV (reference sequence). This CDR3 contains 14 residues. V shed 8 bases and J shed 6 bases, with 16 bases lying between them. The CDR3 coding sequence is TGTGCCAGCGGACCTCGACAGACACATGAAAAACTGTTTTTT. Its protein product is CASGPRQTHEKLFF.

CDR3 nucleotides: TGTGCCTCGAGCGGGTCTAGCACAGATACGCAGTATTTT. Protein product: CASSGSSTDTQYF. The rearrangement uses TRBV24-1 and TRBJ2-3, with D possibly matching TRBD2 (6 bases). This CDR3 comprises 13 residues. From germline, CDR1 is KGHDR and CDR2 SFDVKD. Deletions cut 12 bases from V and 0 bases from J, with 12 bases between.

The rearrangement joins TRBV5-1 to TRBJ2-2; 11 bases align to TRBD2. The CDR3 length is 15 residues. Unmatched junction bases numbered 6, after V lost 7 bases and J lost 4 bases. Germline CDR1 and CDR2: SGHRS and YFSETQ. This chain's CDR3 is CASSNLAGGTGELFF. CDR3 DNA sequence: TGCGCCAGCTCCAACCTAGCGGGGGGCACCGGGGAGCTGTTTTTT.

This clone was counted between two and nine times. The chain carries TRBV19 and TRBJ1-2; 8 bases map to TRBD1. The CDR3 covers 14 residues. Germline V gene data show CDR1 as LNHDA and CDR2 as SQIVND (reference sequence). V lost 5 bases to trimming and J lost 6 bases; unmatched junction nucleotides: 8. The CDR3 nucleotides are TGTGCCAGTAGTGGGACAGGCCTATCAAATGGCTACACCTTC. Amino acid sequence: CASSGTGLSNGYTF.

This chain connects TRBV20-1 to TRBJ1-2; D ambiguous. The CDR3 has 11 residues. From germline, CDR1 is DFQATT and CDR2 SNEGSKA (reference sequence). V lost 7 bases to trimming and J lost 9 bases, with 15 bases between them. DNA of the CDR3: TGCAGTGTGGAGAGGCCTCAGAGCTACACCTTC. It encodes CSVERPQSYTF.

The count of this clone is one. This chain links TRBV11-2 with TRBJ2-7; D unresolved. V was shortened by 3 bases and J by 3 bases, with 9 bases between the two germline ends. This CDR3 spans 13 amino acids. CDR1 SGHAT and CDR2 FQNNGV come from the germline V gene. CDR3 bases: TGTGCCAGCAGCTTCGCGGATTTCTACGAGCAGTACTTC. It encodes CASSFADFYEQYF.

This chain links TRBV11-2 with TRBJ2-1; tentative D call: TRBD2 (6 bases). Per the germline V gene, CDR1 is SGHAT and CDR2 is FQNNGV. V lost 5 bases and J lost 2, with 13 bases in between. The CDR3 is 15 residues long. The CDR3 DNA sequence: TGTGCCAGCAGCCCAGGGACTGACCCCTACAATGAGCAGTTCTTC. Translating it yields CASSPGTDPYNEQFF.

The chain carries TRBV24-1 and TRBJ2-1; D may be TRBD2 (6 bases). Germline lookup yields CDR1 KGHDR and CDR2 SFDVKD. The V end lost 4 bases, the J end lost 6 bases, and 18 bases lay between the germline ends. The CDR3 is made up of 16 amino acids. CDR3 sequence: CATSDPGPGDRNEQFF. CDR3 DNA sequence: TGTGCCACCAGTGACCCCGGGCCGGGGGACCGCAATGAGCAGTTCTTC.

This clone has more than one count but fewer than ten. The CDR3: CAISERRELNTEAFF. The CDR3 DNA reads TGTGCCATCAGTGAGCGGAGAGAGCTTAACACTGAAGCTTTCTTT. The chain is built from TRBV10-3 and TRBJ1-1; D unresolved. CDR1 is ENHRY, CDR2 SYGVKD, per germline. Trimming took 2 bases from V and 2 from J, leaving 12 bases between them. CDR3 length: 15 amino acids.

The chain recombines TRBV7-2 with TRBJ1-2, with 9 nucleotides matching TRBD1. V shed 2 bases and J 6 bases; nucleotides not matched to a gene: 13. CDR3 size: 17 residues. Germline V gives CDR1 SGHTA, CDR2 FQGNSA. CDR3 amino acids: CASSLTSTSWTGDGYTF. The CDR3 nucleotides are TGTGCCAGCAGCTTAACCTCTACAAGCTGGACAGGGGATGGCTACACCTTC.

The gene calls are TRBV9 and TRBJ2-7, with D perhaps TRBD2 (6 bases). The CDR3 consists of 14 residues. The germline V gene has CDR1 SGDLS and CDR2 YYNGEE. V was cut by 3 bases and J by 9 bases, with 19 bases left in between. CDR3 nucleotide sequence: TGTGCCAGCAGCGCCACTGACACTAGCTTAGCGCAGTACTTC. As protein: CASSATDTSLAQYF.

The genes are TRBV10-2 and TRBJ1-2; 8 nucleotides line up with TRBD1. Trimming removed 7 bases from V and 4 bases from J; junction bases left unmatched: 5. The germline V gene has CDR1 WSHSY and CDR2 SAAADI. The CDR3 is made up of 13 amino acids. CDR3 amino acids: CASIQDRAYGYTF. The CDR3 DNA reads as TGCGCCAGCATCCAGGACAGGGCCTATGGCTACACCTTC.

This clone appeared a single time. The rearrangement links TRBV30 to TRBJ2-1; D is unresolved. In germline, CDR1 is GTSNPN, CDR2 SVGIG (reference sequence). This CDR3 is 13 amino acids long. V dropped 0 bases and J dropped 9 bases, with 12 bases sitting between them. CDR3 loop: CAWSVLSNGEQFF. CDR3 nucleotide sequence: TGTGCCTGGAGTGTACTTTCAAACGGTGAGCAGTTCTTC.

The rearrangement links TRBV5-1 to TRBJ1-1; D unresolved. From germline, CDR1 is SGHRS and CDR2 YFSETQ. V shed 0 bases and J shed 3 bases, with 9 bases lying between them. CDR3 length: 14 residues. CDR3 sequence: CASSLGGGDTEAFF. The CDR3 coding sequence is TGCGCCAGCAGCTTGGGGGGAGGTGACACTGAAGCTTTCTTT.

The gene calls are TRBV6-4 and TRBJ2-1; D may be TRBD2 (5 bases). The V end lost 3 bases, the J end lost 7 bases, and 16 bases lay between the germline ends. The CDR3 has 15 amino acids. Germline values: CDR1 MRHNA, CDR2 SNTAGT. The CDR3 bases are TGTGCCAGCAGTGAGGGAGTTCTCCGAGGAAATGAGCAGTTCTTC. Protein product: CASSEGVLRGNEQFF.

CDR3 residues: CASGYRGGTEAFF. The CDR3 DNA is TGTGCCAGCGGGTACAGGGGGGGCACTGAAGCTTTCTTT. J is TRBJ1-1 and V is TRBV6-5, with 8 positions matching TRBD1. In germline, CDR1 is MNHEY, CDR2 SVGAGI. The CDR3 spans 13 residues. The V and J ends lost 8 bases and 4 bases, in that order; junction bases with no gene match: 6.

The count of this clone is one. This chain connects TRBV29-1 to TRBJ1-5; D might be TRBD1 (6 bases). The CDR3 covers 13 residues. Germline V lookup: CDR1 SQVTM, CDR2 ANQGSEA. Trimming shortened V by 6 bases and J by 7 bases, and 16 bases separated the two germline ends. The CDR3 coding sequence is TGCAGCGTCTTGGGGGAGGGGGAACAGCCCCAGCATTTT. Translating gives CSVLGEGEQPQHF.

This chain uses TRBV11-3 with TRBJ2-3; tentative D call: TRBD1 (6 bases). The CDR3 is 17 residues long. Germline CDR1 reads SGHNT; CDR2 reads YENEEA. Trimming pared 1 base from V and 2 bases from J, leaving 16 bases between. The DNA for the CDR3 is TGTGCCAGCAGCTTAGGTCAGGGGCTGGCACCCACAGATACGCAGTATTTT. This encodes CASSLGQGLAPTDTQYF.

The V call is TRBV10-2, the J call TRBJ1-1, with TRBD1 identical over 7 bases. The trim removed 0 bases at V and 2 bases at J, leaving 9 bases unmatched. This CDR3 contains 17 residues. CDR1 is WSHSY, CDR2 SAAADI, per germline. The CDR3 coding sequence is TGCGCCAGCAGTGAGTCCCAGGACAGGAATTCAAACACTGAAGCTTTCTTT. Translated: CASSESQDRNSNTEAFF.

This chain connects TRBV2 to TRBJ2-5; D is possibly TRBD1 (5 bases). CDR3 length: 13 amino acids. The V end lost 4 bases, the J end lost 9 bases, and 15 bases lay between the germline ends. CDR1 is SNHLY and CDR2 is FYNNEI in the germline V gene. CDR3 sequence: CASSVSGQGSQYF. The CDR3 nucleotides are TGTGCCAGCAGTGTGTCAGGGCAAGGGTCCCAGTACTTC. Full variable domain (rest looked up from reference TRBV2 and TRBJ2-5): EPEVTQTPSHQVTQMGQEVILRCVPISNHLYFYWYRQILGQKVEFLVSFYNNEISEKSEIFDDQFSVERPDGSNFTLKIRSTKLEDSAMYFCASSVSGQGSQYFGPGTRLLVL.